Each of the 29 T cell receptor beta chains below was sequenced from the same sample in a study of T cell responses to AZD1222 COVID-19 vaccine. This table comes from immunoSEQ multiplex PCR, and its TCRdb copy is limited to in-frame clones, with some not included. The sample includes approximately 100,000 clones, roughly 90% of them seen just once. The material sequenced was peripheral blood, taken on day 0 of AZD1222 vaccination. The source of these receptors is an adult in good health.

The rearrangement uses TRBV2 and TRBJ1-3; 7 positions match TRBD1. The CDR3 loop spans 16 amino acids. With 6 bases clipped from V and 0 bases from J, the junction kept 8 bases outside the gene matches. CDR1 and CDR2 from the germline V gene are SNHLY and FYNNEI. The CDR3 DNA is TGTGCCAGCAGGGGACAGACTACTTACTCTGGAAACACCATATATTTT. Translation gives CASRGQTTYSGNTIYF. The full variable domain, rest sourced from reference TRBV2 and TRBJ1-3, is EPEVTQTPSHQVTQMGQEVILRCVPISNHLYFYWYRQILGQKVEFLVSFYNNEISEKSEIFDDQFSVERPDGSNFTLKIRSTKLEDSAMYFCASRGQTTYSGNTIYFGEGSWLTVV.

The chain combines TRBV11-3 with TRBJ2-5; 11 bases are a match to TRBD2. Germline CDR1 SGHNT, CDR2 YENEEA. The CDR3 totals 16 residues. V dropped 4 bases and J dropped 2; count of bases not matched to a gene: 6. DNA for the CDR3: TGTGCCAGCAGCTGGGTTAGCGGGGGGGCACAAGAGACCCAGTACTTC. Translation gives CASSWVSGGAQETQYF.

The chain combines TRBV3-1 (or the pseudogene TRBV3-2) with TRBJ1-3; 7 nucleotides agree with TRBD1. V gave up 4 bases and J gave up 4 bases; unmatched junction bases: 7. The germline V gene has CDR1 LGHDT and CDR2 YNNKEL (reference sequence). The CDR3 is 15 amino acids. The CDR3 DNA sequence: TGTGCCAGCAGCCTCAAGACAGGGAGGGGAAACACCATATATTTT. It encodes CASSLKTGRGNTIYF.

The table lists this clone with a count of one. V and J are TRBV5-1 and TRBJ2-7, with a weak D call TRBD2 (5 bases). Germline CDR1 reads SGHRS; CDR2 reads YFSETQ. This CDR3 region has 16 residues. Trimming removed 0 bases at V and 0 bases at J, with 13 bases between. In DNA, the CDR3 is TGCGCCAGCAGCTTGGGATCTCTGGGGAGCTCCTACGAGCAGTACTTC. Encoded protein: CASSLGSLGSSYEQYF.

The chain recombines TRBV6-7 with TRBJ2-6; unclear D gene. TRBV6-7 is recorded as an ORF, its role being uncertain. This CDR3 is 13 amino acids long. Trimming pared 6 bases from V and 3 bases from J, leaving 6 bases between. CDR3 protein: CASSRSGANVLTF. The CDR3 DNA sequence: TGTGCCAGCAGCAGGAGTGGGGCCAACGTCCTGACTTTC.

The chain employs TRBV7-3 and TRBJ2-7, with 7 bases that match TRBD1. The CDR3 runs to 12 residues. V was clipped by 3 bases and J by 7 bases; unmatched bases: 3. Germline-derived CDR1 and CDR2 are SGHTA and FQGTGA. This CDR3 reads CASSFQGQEQYF. The CDR3 nucleotides read TGTGCCAGCAGCTTCCAGGGACAGGAGCAGTACTTC.

The CDR3 here is CASSIRQGSSYNSPLHF. Here the CDR3 DNA reads TGTGCCAGTAGTATACGACAGGGCAGCTCCTATAATTCACCCCTCCACTTT. The chain couples TRBV19 to TRBJ1-6, with 7 bases aligning to TRBD1. Germline CDR1 and CDR2: LNHDA and SQIVND (reference sequence). With V trimmed by 2 bases and J by 0 bases, 4 bases remained unmatched. The CDR3 has 17 residues. Full variable domain (remainder filled in from reference TRBV19 and TRBJ1-6): DGGITQSPKYLFRKEGQNVTLSCEQNLNHDAMYWYRQDPGQGLRLIYYSQIVNDFQKGDIAEGYSVSREKKESFPLTVTSAQKNPTAFYLCASSIRQGSSYNSPLHFGNGTRLTVT.

The chain couples TRBV7-6 to TRBJ2-5; 7 positions agree with TRBD2. V lost 1 base and J lost 4; bases outside the gene matches: 9. Germline-derived CDR1 and CDR2 are SGHVS and FNYEAQ. The CDR3 contains 16 residues. This chain's CDR3 is CASSLVGGKRGETQYF. DNA for the CDR3: TGTGCCAGCAGCTTAGTGGGGGGGAAGAGGGGAGAGACCCAGTACTTC.

This sequence joins TRBV11-3 and TRBJ2-1; 8 bases match TRBD2. The germline V gene has CDR1 SGHNT and CDR2 YENEEA. V was pared by 1 base and J by 4 bases, with 3 bases of the junction left unmatched. CDR3 length: 15 residues. The CDR3 reads CASSLGRGGYNEQFF. CDR3 DNA: TGTGCCAGCAGCTTAGGACGGGGGGGGTACAATGAGCAGTTCTTC.

The chain links TRBV7-2 to TRBJ2-3; the D gene is possibly TRBD2 (5 bases). V was clipped by 1 base and J by 6 bases, with 14 bases between them. CDR3 length: 15 residues. Germline lookup yields CDR1 SGHTA and CDR2 FQGNSA. The CDR3 region has the DNA TGTGCCAGCAGCTTAGTAGCGCTGATATCGGATACGCAGTATTTT. This sequence encodes CASSLVALISDTQYF.

The V call is TRBV9, the J call TRBJ2-7; tentatively, D is TRBD2 (6 bases). CDR3 size: 15 residues. Germline assignment: CDR1 SGDLS and CDR2 YYNGEE. V was pared by 0 bases and J by 2 bases, with 12 bases between. In DNA form, the CDR3 reads TGTGCCAGCAGCGTAGGAAGCGGGCCTGCCTACGAGCAGTACTTC. Protein: CASSVGSGPAYEQYF.

The genes are TRBV19 and TRBJ2-3; TRBD1 aligns across 9 bases. Trimming took 3 bases from V and 4 from J; bases not matched to a gene: 8. CDR1 and CDR2 (germline): LNHDA, SQIVND (reference sequence). This CDR3 has 16 residues. The CDR3 loop is CASSIVQGQGPDTQYF. The CDR3 nucleotides are TGTGCCAGTAGTATTGTTCAAGGACAGGGGCCAGATACGCAGTATTTT.

The rearrangement joins TRBV20-1 to TRBJ2-2, with 7 bases aligning to TRBD1. The germline V gene has CDR1 DFQATT and CDR2 SNEGSKA (reference sequence). CDR3 length equals 14 residues. Trimming cost V 3 bases and J 7 bases; bases outside gene matches: 8. CDR3 loop: CSASPQGVGGELFF. The CDR3 DNA sequence: TGCAGTGCTAGTCCGCAGGGGGTTGGCGGGGAGCTGTTTTTT.

The rearrangement links TRBV7-2 to TRBJ1-3; 8 positions match TRBD1. The CDR3 contains 13 residues. Trimming cost V 9 bases and J 1 base; bases outside gene matches: 2. The V gene's germline CDR1 is SGHTA and CDR2 FQGNSA. The DNA for the CDR3 is TGTGCCAGTTACAGGGGGTCTGGAAACACCATATATTTT. It translates to CASYRGSGNTIYF.

This chain links TRBV11-3 with TRBJ1-1; unclear D gene. The CDR3 sequence is 14 residues long. Trimming removed 6 bases at V and 1 base at J, with 12 bases between. Germline loops: CDR1 SGHNT, CDR2 YENEEA. CDR3 sequence reads: CASSSGDTNTEAFF. CDR3 in DNA: TGTGCCAGCAGTTCAGGCGACACGAACACTGAAGCTTTCTTT.

Comments on this clone: Other DNA sequences of this sample code for an identical CDR3. The J gene is TRBJ2-1, the V gene TRBV27; 11 nucleotides agree with TRBD2. Germline CDR1 and CDR2: MNHEY and SMNVEV (reference sequence). CDR3 length: 14 residues. Trimming removed 6 bases from V and 7 bases from J; junction bases left unmatched: 5. CDR3 loop: CASRTSGSSNEQFF. The CDR3 DNA reads as TGTGCCAGCAGAACTAGCGGGAGCTCTAATGAGCAGTTCTTC.

The rearrangement links TRBV5-1 to TRBJ1-2, with 8 bases that match TRBD1. With 3 bases clipped from V and 2 bases from J, the junction kept 3 bases outside the gene matches. This CDR3 spans 14 amino acids. Germline loops: CDR1 SGHRS, CDR2 YFSETQ. The CDR3 coding sequence is TGCGCCAGCAGCTGGACAGGGTTCAACTATGGCTACACCTTC. Amino acids: CASSWTGFNYGYTF.

The chain carries TRBV19 and TRBJ1-1; D is undetermined. The ends were cut back, 6 bases at V and 4 bases at J, with 12 bases in the middle. Per germline, CDR1 LNHDA and CDR2 SQIVND (reference sequence). CDR3 length equals 13 residues. CDR3 nucleotide sequence: TGTGCCAGTAGCCCCATTTGGAGCACTGAAGCTTTCTTT. Its translation: CASSPIWSTEAFF.

The J gene is TRBJ1-3, the V gene TRBV7-2; no clear D. Deletions cut 1 base from V and 0 bases from J, with 7 bases between. The CDR3 sequence is 15 residues long. Germline V gene data show CDR1 as SGHTA and CDR2 as FQGNSA. The DNA of the CDR3 is TGTGCCAGCAGCTTAGTGCCTGACTCTGGAAACACCATATATTTT. It codes for CASSLVPDSGNTIYF.

The V and J genes are TRBV27 and TRBJ2-3, with 8 positions matching TRBD2. The CDR3 sequence is 14 residues long. The germline CDR1 and CDR2 sequences are MNHEY and SMNVEV (reference sequence). J gave up 2 bases and V 5 bases, and 3 bases lay outside the gene matches. CDR3 in amino acids: CASSPGGYTDTQYF. As DNA, the CDR3 is TGTGCCAGCAGTCCGGGGGGGTACACAGATACGCAGTATTTT.

The chain combines TRBV29-1 with TRBJ1-4; possible D gene TRBD1, 5 bases. Germline V gene lookup returns CDR1 SQVTM and CDR2 ANQGSEA. This CDR3 is 13 amino acids long. V was cut by 3 bases and J by 7 bases, with 12 bases left in between. CDR3 in DNA: TGCAGCGTTGAGGGGGGAAGGGGTGAAAAACTGTTTTTT. This encodes CSVEGGRGEKLFF.

This clone was seen a few times. The gene calls are TRBV7-3 and TRBJ2-7; D is undetermined. This CDR3 is built from 13 residues. Trimming stripped 1 base from V and 5 bases from J, with 9 bases between. Germline CDR1 SGHTA, CDR2 FQGTGA. CDR3 coding DNA: TGTGCCAGCAGCTTAAGCCCTCTGGACGAGCAGTACTTC. Amino acid sequence: CASSLSPLDEQYF.

The gene calls are TRBV30 and TRBJ1-5; D is undetermined. Germline V gives CDR1 GTSNPN, CDR2 SVGIG (reference sequence). CDR3 length equals 15 residues. Between the trimmed V and J ends, which lost 2 bases and 0 bases, there was a span of 11 bases. In nucleotides, the CDR3 is TGTGCCTGGAGTTTGGGCAGCTATAGCAATCAGCCCCAGCATTTT. Its translation is CAWSLGSYSNQPQHF. The entire variable domain, with the rest obtained from reference TRBV30 and TRBJ1-5, is as follows: SQTIHQWPATLVQPVGSPLSLECTVEGTSNPNLYWYRQAAGRGLQLLFYSVGIGQISSEVPQNLSASRPQDRQFILSSKKLLLSDSGFYLCAWSLGSYSNQPQHFGDGTRLSIL.

The chain combines TRBV7-9 with TRBJ1-5; D is uncertain. This CDR3 contains 14 residues. Germline V lookup: CDR1 SEHNR, CDR2 FQNEAQ (reference sequence). The germline V and J ends were trimmed by 3 bases and 0 bases, with 6 bases remaining between them. In nucleotides, the CDR3 is TGTGCCAGCAGCTTTGGCTATAGCAATCAGCCCCAGCATTTT. Translated: CASSFGYSNQPQHF.

The V and J genes are TRBV7-2 and TRBJ2-1; the match to TRBD1 covers 7 bases. V shed 5 bases and J 7 bases; nucleotides not matched to a gene: 11. The germline V gene has CDR1 SGHTA and CDR2 FQGNSA. The CDR3 runs to 15 residues. Here the CDR3 reads CASSPALQGRNEQFF. The DNA for the CDR3 is TGTGCCAGCAGCCCAGCCTTACAGGGGCGTAATGAGCAGTTCTTC.

V and J are TRBV7-2 and TRBJ1-5; no clear D gene. The CDR3 has 13 residues. Germline values: CDR1 SGHTA, CDR2 FQGNSA. With 5 bases removed from V and 0 bases from J, the gap between germline ends came to 5 bases. CDR3 sequence: CASSPNSNQPQHF. The CDR3, as DNA: TGTGCCAGCAGCCCGAATAGCAATCAGCCCCAGCATTTT.

This chain uses TRBV21-1 with TRBJ1-5; TRBD1 was called by the table and not checked on the DNA. TRBV21-1 represents a pseudogene. CDR3 length: 16 amino acids. Here the CDR3 reads CASSKARQTPPWPQHF. Here the CDR3 DNA reads TGTGCCAGCAGCAAAGCGAGACAGACGCCTCCGTGGCCCCAGCATTTT.

The chain joins TRBV7-3 to TRBJ1-2; no definite D call. The V end was cut by 5 bases, the J end by 4 bases, with 8 bases between. In germline, CDR1 is SGHTA, CDR2 FQGTGA. The CDR3 runs 12 residues. The CDR3 sequence: CASSEGGYGYTF. The CDR3 nucleotides are TGTGCCAGCAGCGAGGGTGGCTATGGCTACACCTTC.

This rearrangement joins TRBV4-1 to TRBJ1-2, with D unresolved. The CDR3 runs to 16 residues. The germline CDR1 and CDR2 sequences are MGHRA and YSYEKL. Trimming stripped 2 bases from V and 6 bases from J, with 19 bases between. CDR3 loop: CASSQPTGSLWDGYTF. CDR3 bases: TGCGCCAGCAGCCAACCCACGGGCAGCCTCTGGGATGGCTACACCTTC.